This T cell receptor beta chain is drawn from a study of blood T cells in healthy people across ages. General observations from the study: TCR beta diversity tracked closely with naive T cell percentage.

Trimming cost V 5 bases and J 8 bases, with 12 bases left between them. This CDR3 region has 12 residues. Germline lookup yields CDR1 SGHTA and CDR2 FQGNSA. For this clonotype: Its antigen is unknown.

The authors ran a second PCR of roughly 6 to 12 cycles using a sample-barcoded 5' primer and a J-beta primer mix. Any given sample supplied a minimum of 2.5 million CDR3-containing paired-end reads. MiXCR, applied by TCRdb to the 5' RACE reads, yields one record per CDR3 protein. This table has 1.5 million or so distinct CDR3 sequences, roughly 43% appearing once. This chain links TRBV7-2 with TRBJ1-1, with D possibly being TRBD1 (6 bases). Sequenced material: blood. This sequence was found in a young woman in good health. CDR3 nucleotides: TGTGCCAGCAGCACACAGGGATGGGAAGCTTTCTTT. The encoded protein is CASSTQGWEAFF.